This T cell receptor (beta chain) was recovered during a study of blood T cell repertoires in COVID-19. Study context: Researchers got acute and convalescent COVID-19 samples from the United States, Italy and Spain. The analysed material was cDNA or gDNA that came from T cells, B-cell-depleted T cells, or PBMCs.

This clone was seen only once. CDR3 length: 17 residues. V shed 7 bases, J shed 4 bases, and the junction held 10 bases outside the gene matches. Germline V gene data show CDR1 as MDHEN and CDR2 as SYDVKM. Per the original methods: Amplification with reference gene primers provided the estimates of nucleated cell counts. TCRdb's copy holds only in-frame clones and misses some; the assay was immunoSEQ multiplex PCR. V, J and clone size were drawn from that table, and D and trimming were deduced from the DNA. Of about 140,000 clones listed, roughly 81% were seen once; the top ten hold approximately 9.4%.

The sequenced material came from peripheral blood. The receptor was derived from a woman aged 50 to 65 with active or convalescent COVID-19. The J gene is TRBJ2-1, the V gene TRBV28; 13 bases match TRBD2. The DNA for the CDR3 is TGTGCCAGCACCATTACGGGGACTAGCGGGGCATACAATGAGCAGTTCTTC. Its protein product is CASTITGTSGAYNEQFF.